The clone carrying this T cell receptor (beta chain) was seen at least ten times. The treatment denotes: randomized to nivolumab then ipilimumab (arm A) or the reverse (arm B). This record belongs to a study of sequential checkpoint blockade in melanoma. Some clones are missing from TCRdb's copy, which holds only in-frame ones; the method was immunoSEQ multiplex PCR. The profile shows around 2,700 clones, roughly a fifth of them singletons. CDR3 length: 15 residues. Germline V gives CDR1 SGHNT, CDR2 YENEEA. The V gene end was trimmed by 2 bases and the J gene end by 4 bases; junction bases not matched to a gene: 4.

The chain uses TRBV11-3 and TRBJ2-7; 11 nucleotides match TRBD2. Material: tumor tissue (inferred from file names), obtained from a patient given nivolumab and ipilimumab in sequence. This clonotype was sampled from a human donor with melanoma. The CDR3 DNA reads TGTGCCAGCAGCTTACCGGGACTAGCGGTATACGAGCAGTACTTC. Its translation: CASSLPGLAVYEQYF.